Listed below are T cell receptor beta chains from one sample, sequenced in a study of T cell responses to AZD1222 COVID-19 vaccine. The table came from immunoSEQ multiplex PCR; TCRdb's copy has only in-frame clones and leaves some out. The sample shows around 130,000 clones, 86% of them seen only once. The sample was peripheral blood, taken on day 0 of AZD1222 vaccination. The source is an adult in good health. The CDR3 runs from the conserved cysteine through the conserved F or W. The D gene is left open where the match is weak.

v_gene: TRBV3-1/TRBV3-2
d_gene: TRBD2
j_gene: TRBJ2-7
len: 14
CDR3aa: CASSLIAGAREQYF

v_gene: TRBV6-1
d_gene: NA
j_gene: TRBJ1-1
len: 13
CDR3aa: CASSEALRGEAFF

v_gene: TRBV7-2
d_gene: TRBD2
j_gene: TRBJ2-7
len: 15
CDR3aa: CASSPIAGGPIEQYF

v_gene: TRBV6-4
d_gene: TRBD1
j_gene: TRBJ1-5
len: 15
CDR3aa: CASSDRPGGNQPQHF

v_gene: TRBV2
d_gene: TRBD2
j_gene: TRBJ2-5
len: 15
CDR3aa: CASKAWVAGLETQYF

v_gene: TRBV19
d_gene: TRBD1
j_gene: TRBJ1-1
len: 16
CDR3aa: CASSQHGTGVNTEAFF

v_gene: TRBV5-1
d_gene: NA
j_gene: TRBJ2-7
len: 14
CDR3aa: CASSLVPEKDEQYF

v_gene: TRBV28
d_gene: TRBD1
j_gene: TRBJ1-1
len: 13
CDR3aa: CASRPGQGTEAFF

v_gene: TRBV7-9
d_gene: TRBD1
j_gene: TRBJ1-2
len: 16
CDR3aa: CASSLSDREVPYGYTF

v_gene: TRBV11-2
d_gene: NA
j_gene: TRBJ2-7
len: 15
CDR3aa: CASSLGWQAKYEQYF

v_gene: TRBV19
d_gene: NA
j_gene: TRBJ2-3
len: 15
CDR3aa: CASTWSGVGTDTQYF

v_gene: TRBV6-1
d_gene: TRBD1
j_gene: TRBJ2-3
len: 13
CDR3aa: CASSEGQTDTQYF

v_gene: TRBV5-4
d_gene: TRBD1
j_gene: TRBJ2-3
len: 16
CDR3aa: CASSWKTGSFSDTQYF

v_gene: TRBV19
d_gene: NA
j_gene: TRBJ1-5
len: 16
CDR3aa: CASSIDLARRNQPQHF

v_gene: TRBV10-3
d_gene: NA
j_gene: TRBJ2-5
len: 15
CDR3aa: CAISDTAKRGETQYF

v_gene: TRBV12-5
d_gene: TRBD1
j_gene: TRBJ1-1
len: 16
CDR3aa: CASGRDRGQGNTEAFF

v_gene: TRBV6-6
d_gene: TRBD2
j_gene: TRBJ2-2
len: 16
CDR3aa: CASMTSVAGGTGELFF

v_gene: TRBV7-3
d_gene: NA
j_gene: TRBJ2-6
len: 15
CDR3aa: CASSTAGSGANVLTF

v_gene: TRBV6-2/TRBV6-3
d_gene: NA
j_gene: TRBJ1-1
len: 15
CDR3aa: CASSPHPRGNTEAFF

v_gene: TRBV7-7
d_gene: TRBD1
j_gene: TRBJ2-5
len: 15
CDR3aa: CASSSGTGGQETQYF

v_gene: TRBV15
d_gene: NA
j_gene: TRBJ2-7
len: 14
CDR3aa: CATSRDRSAYEQYF

v_gene: TRBV5-5
d_gene: NA
j_gene: TRBJ1-5
len: 16
CDR3aa: CASSLRGTYSNQPQHF

v_gene: TRBV19
d_gene: NA
j_gene: TRBJ1-2
len: 14
CDR3aa: CASRAGGHYYGYTF

v_gene: TRBV28
d_gene: NA
j_gene: TRBJ2-1
len: 13
CDR3aa: CASKSYGDNEQFF

v_gene: TRBV5-5
d_gene: NA
j_gene: TRBJ2-7
len: 13
CDR3aa: CASSLIAREKQYF

v_gene: TRBV19
d_gene: NA
j_gene: TRBJ1-5
len: 15
CDR3aa: CASSAVWGAPRPQHF

v_gene: TRBV9
d_gene: NA
j_gene: TRBJ1-6
len: 18
CDR3aa: CASSPSLGRISYNSPLHF

v_gene: TRBV4-3
d_gene: NA
j_gene: TRBJ1-1
len: 15
CDR3aa: CASSHQRRMNTEAFF

v_gene: TRBV9
d_gene: NA
j_gene: TRBJ2-5
len: 15
CDR3aa: CASSVAGGRLETQYF

v_gene: TRBV5-6
d_gene: NA
j_gene: TRBJ2-1
len: 15
CDR3aa: CASSLEGRTYNEQFF

v_gene: TRBV11-1
d_gene: TRBD1
j_gene: TRBJ2-7
len: 15
CDR3aa: CASSARDRGYDEQYF

v_gene: TRBV28
d_gene: TRBD1
j_gene: TRBJ1-4
len: 19
CDR3aa: CASSTPAGTGTATNEKLFF

v_gene: TRBV3-1/TRBV3-2
d_gene: TRBD2
j_gene: TRBJ2-3
len: 17
CDR3aa: CASSQVASGRAIDTQYF

v_gene: TRBV29-1
d_gene: TRBD1
j_gene: TRBJ1-6
len: 13
CDR3aa: CSVLTGPNSPLHF

v_gene: TRBV7-9
d_gene: NA
j_gene: TRBJ2-7
len: 14
CDR3aa: CASSLVNRVDEQYF

v_gene: TRBV28
d_gene: NA
j_gene: TRBJ2-7
len: 12
CDR3aa: CASSFVPGEQYF